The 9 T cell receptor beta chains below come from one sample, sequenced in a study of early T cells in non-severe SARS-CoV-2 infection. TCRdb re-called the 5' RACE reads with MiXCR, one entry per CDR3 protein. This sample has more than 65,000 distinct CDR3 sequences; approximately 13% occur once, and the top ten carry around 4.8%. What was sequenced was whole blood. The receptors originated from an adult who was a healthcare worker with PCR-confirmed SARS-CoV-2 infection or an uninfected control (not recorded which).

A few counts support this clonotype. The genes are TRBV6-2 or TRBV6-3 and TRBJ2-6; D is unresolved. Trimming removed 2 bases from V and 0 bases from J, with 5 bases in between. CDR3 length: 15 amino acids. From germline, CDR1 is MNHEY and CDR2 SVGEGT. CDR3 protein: CASSYLPSGANVLTF. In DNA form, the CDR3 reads TGTGCCAGCAGTTACCTTCCCTCTGGGGCCAACGTCCTGACTTTC.

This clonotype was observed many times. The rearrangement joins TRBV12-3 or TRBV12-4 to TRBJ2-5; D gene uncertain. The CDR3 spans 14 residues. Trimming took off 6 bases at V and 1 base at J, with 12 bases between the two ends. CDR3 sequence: CASRPTWAQETQYF. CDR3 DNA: TGTGCCAGCAGACCCACTTGGGCCCAAGAGACCCAGTACTTC.

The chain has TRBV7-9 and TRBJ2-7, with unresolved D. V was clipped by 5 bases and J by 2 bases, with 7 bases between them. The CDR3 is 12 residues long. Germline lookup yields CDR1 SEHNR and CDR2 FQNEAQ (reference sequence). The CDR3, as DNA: TGTGCCAGCAGCGCCAGTACCTACGAGCAGTACTTC. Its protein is CASSASTYEQYF.

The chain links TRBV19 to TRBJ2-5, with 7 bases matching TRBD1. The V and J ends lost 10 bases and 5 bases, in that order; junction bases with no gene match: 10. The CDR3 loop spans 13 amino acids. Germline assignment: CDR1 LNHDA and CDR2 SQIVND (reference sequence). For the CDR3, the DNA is TGTGCCACCTCCCGACCCAGGGGGGAGACCCAGTACTTC. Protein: CATSRPRGETQYF.

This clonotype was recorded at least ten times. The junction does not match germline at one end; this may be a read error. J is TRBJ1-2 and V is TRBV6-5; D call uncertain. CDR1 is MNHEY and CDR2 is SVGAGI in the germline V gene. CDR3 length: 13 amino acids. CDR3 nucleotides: TGTGCCAGCATGTCAGCACAGACCACTGGCTGCACCTTC. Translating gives CASMSAQTTGCTF.

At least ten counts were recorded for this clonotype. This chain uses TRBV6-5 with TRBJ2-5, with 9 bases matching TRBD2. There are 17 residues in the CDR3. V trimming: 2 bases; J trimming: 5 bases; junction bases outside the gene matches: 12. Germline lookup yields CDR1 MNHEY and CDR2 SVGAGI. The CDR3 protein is CASSYRGTSRRGETQYF. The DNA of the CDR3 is TGTGCCAGCAGTTACCGTGGGACTAGCCGAAGGGGGGAGACCCAGTACTTC.

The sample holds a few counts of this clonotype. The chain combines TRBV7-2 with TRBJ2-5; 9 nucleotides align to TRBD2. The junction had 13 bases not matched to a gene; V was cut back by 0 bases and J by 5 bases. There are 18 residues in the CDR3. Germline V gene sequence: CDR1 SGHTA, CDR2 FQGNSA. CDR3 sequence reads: CASSLARAGGRLIETQYF. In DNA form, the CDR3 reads TGTGCCAGCAGCTTAGCGCGGGCGGGAGGGCGTTTGATCGAGACCCAGTACTTC.

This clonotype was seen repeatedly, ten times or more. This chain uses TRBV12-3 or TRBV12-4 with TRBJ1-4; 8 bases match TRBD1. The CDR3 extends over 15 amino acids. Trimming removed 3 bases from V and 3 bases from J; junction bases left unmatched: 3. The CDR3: CASSFLGQANEKLFF. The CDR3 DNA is TGTGCCAGCAGTTTCTTGGGACAGGCTAATGAAAAACTGTTTTTT.

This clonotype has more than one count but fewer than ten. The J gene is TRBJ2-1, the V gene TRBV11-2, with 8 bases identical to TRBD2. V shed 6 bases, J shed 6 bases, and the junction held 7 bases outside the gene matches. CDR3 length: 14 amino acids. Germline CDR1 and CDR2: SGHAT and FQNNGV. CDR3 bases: TGTGCCAGCAGAAGCGGGGGAATGACCAATGAGCAGTTCTTC. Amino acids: CASRSGGMTNEQFF.